The 3 T cell receptor beta chains below come from one sample, sequenced in a study of T cells after yellow fever vaccination (dated by TCRdb to the late 2010s). The library was made by 5' RACE. Sequencer: Illumina NovaSeq 6000. TCRdb itself trimmed the public reads at Q25 with fastp, ran MiXCR and retained productive beta chains. Each entry merges the rows of one CDR3 protein and shows their most common DNA and genes. The table for this sample lists 200,000 to 300,000 distinct CDR3 sequences; about 3.9% of them were counted only once. The biggest ten clones account for about 19% of the sample. The sample's treatment or condition label, decoded: live attenuated yellow fever vaccine strain. The sample in question was PBMCs, obtained 15 days after the yellow fever booster vaccination. These TCRs come from a man younger than 35 who received the YFV17D yellow fever vaccine.

This clonotype was seen repeatedly, ten times or more. The V and J genes are TRBV7-9 and TRBJ2-4, with D tentatively TRBD1 or TRBD2 (5 bases each). Trimming shortened V by 5 bases and J by 7 bases, and 9 bases separated the two germline ends. This CDR3 comprises 12 residues. The V gene's germline CDR1 is SEHNR and CDR2 FQNEAQ (reference sequence). This CDR3 reads CASSPWGNIQYF. For the CDR3, the DNA is TGTGCCAGCAGCCCCTGGGGGAACATTCAGTACTTC.

The table lists this clonotype with many counts. The CDR3 region has the DNA TGCAGCGTTGGCGGGTTGCATCCCTACGAGCAGTACTTC. It encodes CSVGGLHPYEQYF. This chain uses TRBV29-1 with TRBJ2-7, with D maybe TRBD2 (5 bases). Germline loops: CDR1 SQVTM, CDR2 ANQGSEA. V lost 4 bases and J 2 bases, leaving 12 bases between the germline ends. This CDR3 has 13 residues.

At least ten counts were recorded for this clonotype. The chain couples TRBV5-1 to TRBJ2-1; 8 bases map to TRBD1. The CDR3 runs 16 residues. Germline V CDR1 and CDR2: SGHRS, YFSETQ. J was trimmed by 5 bases and V by 3 bases; bases with no gene match: 10. The CDR3 nucleotides are TGCGCCAGCAGCTGGTACCCGGACAGGGTAAACAATGAGCAGTTCTTC. It codes for CASSWYPDRVNNEQFF.